This T cell receptor (beta chain) is from a study of OX40 agonist ivuxolimab in advanced cancers. About the study: Patients in the trial were receiving intravenous ivuxolimab every 2 weeks, at doses of 0.01 to 10 mg/kg. The diagnoses of dose-escalation patients were hepatocellular carcinoma, melanoma, renal cell or head and neck cancer. Study-level results: More expanded clones were seen, on average, in CD8+ T cells than in CD4+.

The timepoints at which blood was sampled were baseline, cycle 4 day 1, and cycle 7 day 1. As to this clone: Its antigen remains unidentified.

Using immunoSEQ multiplex PCR, the repertoire was profiled, and TCRdb retains in-frame clones only, with some absent. This table holds approximately 15,000 clones, 64% found once. Germline CDR1 reads LNHDA; CDR2 reads SQIVND (reference sequence). V shed 5 bases and J shed 3 bases, with 11 bases lying between them. The CDR3 is 13 residues long. The material was CD4+ or CD8+ T cells sorted from blood, obtained in a trial of the OX40 agonist ivuxolimab. The TCR comes from an adult with an advanced solid tumor such as melanoma, head and neck, liver or kidney cancer. The chain couples TRBV19 to TRBJ2-7; possible D gene TRBD1, 6 bases. The CDR3 spells CASSSWTDYEQYF. CDR3 coding DNA: TGTGCCAGTAGTTCCTGGACAGACTACGAGCAGTACTTC.